Given below is one T cell receptor beta chain in context. What it binds is not known. Clones were sequenced by immunoSEQ multiplex PCR, and TCRdb holds only the in-frame ones, with some missing. The table includes 850,000 to 1,100,000 clones, 70% to 85% detected once. Trimming removed 11 bases at V and 7 bases at J, with 12 bases between. The CDR3 extends over 11 amino acids. Germline CDR1 reads ENHRY; CDR2 reads SYGVKD. These data originate in a study of shared clonotypes between healthy human individuals. Findings and limits, study-wide: Read depth was anticipated to influence clonotype sharing among donors. The naive CD4 repertoires of a few donors were compared, and roughly 5% of clonotypes were shared.

The receptor comes from a man younger than 35 in good health. Some clones in this sample may be carry-over from other donors' samples. The chain couples TRBV10-3 to TRBJ2-1; D not resolved. The sequenced sample consisted of memory CD4+ T cells from PBMCs. Stated subset: CD45RA-negative fraction. The CDR3 DNA reads TGTGCCTCGCTCCCGTGGAATGAGCAGTTCTTC. It codes for CASLPWNEQFF.